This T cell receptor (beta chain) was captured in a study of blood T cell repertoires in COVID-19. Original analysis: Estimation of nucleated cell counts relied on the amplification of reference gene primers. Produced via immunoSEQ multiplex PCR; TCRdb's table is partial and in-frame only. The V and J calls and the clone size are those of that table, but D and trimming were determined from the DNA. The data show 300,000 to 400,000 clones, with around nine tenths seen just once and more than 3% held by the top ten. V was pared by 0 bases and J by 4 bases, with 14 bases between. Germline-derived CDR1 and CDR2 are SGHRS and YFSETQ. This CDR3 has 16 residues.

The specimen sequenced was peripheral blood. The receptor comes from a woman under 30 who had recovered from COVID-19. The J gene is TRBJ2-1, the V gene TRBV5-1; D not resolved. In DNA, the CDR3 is TGCGCCAGCAGCTTGGTTATTGGCAACAGTTACAATGAGCAGTTCTTC. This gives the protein CASSLVIGNSYNEQFF.